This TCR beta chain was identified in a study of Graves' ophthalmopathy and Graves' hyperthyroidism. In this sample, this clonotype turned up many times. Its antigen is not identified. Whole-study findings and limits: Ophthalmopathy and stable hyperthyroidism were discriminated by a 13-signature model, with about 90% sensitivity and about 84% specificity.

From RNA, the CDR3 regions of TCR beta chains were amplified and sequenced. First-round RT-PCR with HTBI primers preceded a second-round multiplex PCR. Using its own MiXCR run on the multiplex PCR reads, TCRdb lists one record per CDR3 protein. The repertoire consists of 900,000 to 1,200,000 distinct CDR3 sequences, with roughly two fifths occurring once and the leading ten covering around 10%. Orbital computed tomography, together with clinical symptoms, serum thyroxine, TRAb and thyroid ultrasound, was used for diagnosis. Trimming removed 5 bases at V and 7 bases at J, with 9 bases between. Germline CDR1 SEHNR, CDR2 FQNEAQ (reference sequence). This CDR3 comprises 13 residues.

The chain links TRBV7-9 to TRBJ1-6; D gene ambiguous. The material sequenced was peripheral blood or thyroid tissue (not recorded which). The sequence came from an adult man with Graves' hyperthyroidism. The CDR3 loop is CASSLKPNSPLHF. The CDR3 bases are TGTGCCAGCAGCCTAAAACCGAATTCACCCCTCCACTTT.